The 28 T cell receptor beta chains below come from one sample, sequenced in a study of cytomegalovirus exposure and HLA in healthy donors. PCR employed 60 Vbeta and 13 Jbeta primers. Generated by immunoSEQ multiplex PCR, the TCRdb table keeps only in-frame clones and is missing some. The table includes under 200,000 clones, approximately 82% detected once. The sequencing sample was made of PBMCs. The receptors shown here come from a woman aged 18-29 years in good health and CMV-seronegative.

This chain connects TRBV5-6 to TRBJ2-4; D perhaps matches TRBD1 (5 bases). Germline V CDR1 and CDR2: SGHDT, YYEEEE. V lost 3 bases, J lost 0 bases, and 10 bases lay in between. This CDR3 is 15 amino acids long. The CDR3 nucleotides are TGTGCCAGCAGCTGGGATCAGGGAGCCAAAAACATTCAGTACTTC. Protein: CASSWDQGAKNIQYF. Drawing the rest from reference TRBV5-6 and TRBJ2-4, the complete variable domain is DAGVTQSPTHLIKTRGQQVTLRCSPKSGHDTVSWYQQALGQGPQFIFQYYEEEERQRGNFPDRFSGHQFPNYSSELNVNALLLGDSALYLCASSWDQGAKNIQYFGAGTRLSVL.

This chain connects TRBV10-2 to TRBJ1-6; 8 bases align to TRBD1. Looked up from germline, CDR1 is WSHSY and CDR2 is SAAADI. This CDR3 spans 16 amino acids. Unmatched junction bases numbered 8, after V lost 6 bases and J lost 4 bases. The CDR3 DNA sequence: TGCGCCAGCAGCCCCGGGACAGGTGATTATAATTCACCCCTCCACTTT. This translates into CASSPGTGDYNSPLHF.

The chain recombines TRBV29-1 with TRBJ1-4, with 9 bases aligning to TRBD1. This CDR3 has 17 residues. V shed 6 bases and J 0 bases; nucleotides not matched to a gene: 11. CDR1 SQVTM and CDR2 ANQGSEA come from the germline V gene. CDR3 bases: TGCAGCGTCGCCGGGACAGGGTCTAATCCAACTAATGAAAAACTGTTTTTT. Encoded protein: CSVAGTGSNPTNEKLFF.

This sequence joins TRBV5-1 and TRBJ2-6; TRBD2 matches at 11 bases. The CDR3 consists of 18 residues. V dropped 0 bases and J dropped 2; count of bases not matched to a gene: 4. The germline gives CDR1 SGHRS, CDR2 YFSETQ. CDR3 loop: CASSLVIAGGPGANVLTF. CDR3 bases: TGCGCCAGCAGCTTGGTGATAGCGGGAGGGCCTGGGGCCAACGTCCTGACTTTC.

This clone has just one count. J is TRBJ2-3 and V is TRBV18, with 7 bases that match TRBD1. The CDR3 sequence is 18 residues long. Trimming at V came to 0 bases and at J to 4 bases, leaving 13 bases not matched to a gene. CDR1 is KGHSH, CDR2 LQKENI, per germline. The CDR3 coding sequence is TGTGCCAGCTCACCACCGAGTGGGAACAGGGGCTGGGCAGATACGCAGTATTTT. It encodes CASSPPSGNRGWADTQYF.

This clone came up once. The chain's CDR3 is CASSSGQLLYGYTF. As DNA, the CDR3 is TGTGCCAGCAGCTCTGGACAGTTACTCTATGGCTACACCTTC. The genes are TRBV28 and TRBJ1-2; tentatively, D is TRBD1 (6 bases). V lost 6 bases, J lost 4 bases, and 15 bases lay in between. The CDR3 totals 14 residues. Per germline, CDR1 MDHEN and CDR2 SYDVKM.

This clone is a singleton in its sample. The chain employs TRBV18 and TRBJ1-2; tentatively, D is TRBD1 (6 bases). Trimming removed 3 bases from V and 3 bases from J, with 8 bases in between. Germline values: CDR1 KGHSH, CDR2 LQKENI. The CDR3 totals 13 residues. CDR3 nucleotide sequence: TGTGCCAGCTCACCGGACAGCGACTATGGCTACACCTTC. Translated: CASSPDSDYGYTF.

This sequence joins TRBV5-6 and TRBJ2-7, with 8 positions matching TRBD1. The junction had 4 bases not matched to a gene; V was cut back by 3 bases and J by 5 bases. The CDR3 spans 13 residues. Germline CDR1 and CDR2: SGHDT and YYEEEE. The CDR3 DNA follows: TGTGCCAGCAGCTGGGACAGGCTCCACGAGCAGTACTTC. Protein product: CASSWDRLHEQYF.

This clone was recorded only once. The rearrangement links TRBV5-1 to TRBJ2-5; D is perhaps TRBD1 (6 bases). Trimming removed 4 bases at V and 5 bases at J, with 18 bases between. CDR3 length: 15 residues. The germline V gene has CDR1 SGHRS and CDR2 YFSETQ. The CDR3 region has the DNA TGCGCCAGCAGCGGAAAAAGGGCAGGGGATGAGACCCAGTACTTC. This sequence encodes CASSGKRAGDETQYF.

CDR3 in amino acids: CSGRGGGAQYF. DNA of the CDR3: TGCAGCGGTCGAGGGGGAGGGGCGCAGTATTTT. V is TRBV29-1 and J is TRBJ2-3, with D possibly TRBD2 on 7 matching bases. Germline V CDR1 and CDR2: SQVTM, ANQGSEA. This CDR3 is 11 amino acids long. Trimming removed 7 bases from V and 10 bases from J, with 15 bases in between.

The chain links TRBV4-2 to TRBJ2-7, with D possibly matching TRBD1 (5 bases). Germline CDR1 and CDR2: LGHNA and YNFKEQ. The CDR3 totals 15 residues. Trimming left V 0 bases short and J 4 bases short, with 13 bases between. CDR3 bases: TGTGCCAGCAGCCAAGATATTGTGGGGCAATACGAGCAGTACTTC. Protein: CASSQDIVGQYEQYF.

The rearrangement joins TRBV28 to TRBJ2-5; 11 bases align to TRBD2. Trimming removed 2 bases from V and 1 base from J; junction bases left unmatched: 3. This CDR3 is 16 amino acids long. The germline gives CDR1 MDHEN, CDR2 SYDVKM. The CDR3 coding sequence is TGTGCCAGCAGTTTAGAGACTAGCGGGGCCCAAGAGACCCAGTACTTC. This translates into CASSLETSGAQETQYF.

The rearrangement links TRBV15 to TRBJ2-7; weak D call: TRBD1 (6 bases). The CDR3 sequence is 15 residues long. The germline CDR1 and CDR2 sequences are LNHNV and YYDKDF (reference sequence). Trimming took 0 bases from V and 3 from J, leaving 12 bases between them. The chain's CDR3 is CATSRDQARGYEQYF. CDR3 DNA sequence: TGTGCCACCAGCAGAGATCAGGCCAGGGGCTACGAGCAGTACTTC.

This clone was found once. The rearrangement links TRBV7-2 to TRBJ2-3; D call uncertain. From germline, CDR1 is SGHTA and CDR2 FQGNSA. The CDR3 consists of 14 residues. V lost 4 bases and J 6 bases, leaving 14 bases between the germline ends. CDR3 in DNA: TGTGCCAGCAGCTCCCTCATGTCGAGGGATACGCAGTATTTT. Protein sequence: CASSSLMSRDTQYF.

The chain joins TRBV30 to TRBJ2-3, with 10 bases matching TRBD2. The CDR3 runs to 14 residues. After removal of 5 bases from V and 3 bases from J, the junction contained 5 bases not matched to a gene. Germline V gives CDR1 GTSNPN, CDR2 SVGIG (reference sequence). In DNA, the CDR3 is TGTGCCTGGGGGAAGACTAGCGGGACAGATACGCAGTATTTT. Its translation: CAWGKTSGTDTQYF.

The V call is TRBV29-1, the J call TRBJ2-1; D perhaps matches TRBD1 (6 bases). Per the germline V gene, CDR1 is SQVTM and CDR2 is ANQGSEA. CDR3 length: 12 residues. V dropped 6 bases and J dropped 7 bases, with 13 bases sitting between them. The CDR3 is CSVNRDKNEQFF. CDR3 in DNA: TGCAGCGTCAACCGGGACAAGAATGAGCAGTTCTTC.

The chain uses TRBV29-1 and TRBJ2-1; D is perhaps TRBD2 (6 bases). Trimming removed 0 bases at V and 0 bases at J, with 12 bases between. The germline CDR1 and CDR2 sequences are SQVTM and ANQGSEA. The CDR3 loop spans 16 amino acids. CDR3 in DNA: TGCAGCGTTGAAGATCTCCTAGCGACCTCCTACAATGAGCAGTTCTTC. Its translation: CSVEDLLATSYNEQFF.

The rearrangement uses TRBV9 and TRBJ1-1; the D gene is possibly TRBD1 (5 bases). CDR1 and CDR2 (germline): SGDLS, YYNGEE. The CDR3 length is 15 residues. Trimming removed 2 bases from V and 4 bases from J, with 15 bases in between. The CDR3: CASSVSGGGGTEAFF. CDR3 nucleotide sequence: TGTGCCAGCAGCGTGTCGGGGGGAGGCGGCACTGAAGCTTTCTTT.

The rearrangement links TRBV20-1 to TRBJ2-7, with 8 bases that match TRBD2. CDR3 length: 11 amino acids. The germline CDR1 and CDR2 sequences are DFQATT and SNEGSKA (reference sequence). V was clipped by 4 bases and J by 7 bases; unmatched bases: 3. CDR3 sequence: CSATGGREQYV. The DNA of the CDR3 is TGCAGTGCTACGGGGGGGCGGGAGCAGTACGTC.

The V gene is TRBV15, the J gene TRBJ1-2; no firm D call. The V end lost 0 bases, the J end lost 6 bases, and 14 bases lay between the germline ends. Germline V gene lookup returns CDR1 LNHNV and CDR2 YYDKDF (reference sequence). CDR3 size: 15 residues. CDR3 nucleotides: TGTGCCACCAGCAGAGAATCCCCCCCAGTAAATGGCTACACCTTC. This gives the protein CATSRESPPVNGYTF.

This sequence joins TRBV5-4 and TRBJ2-7, with 10 bases matching TRBD2. With V trimmed by 1 base and J by 4 bases, 8 bases remained unmatched. CDR3 length equals 16 residues. Germline CDR1 SGHNT, CDR2 YYREEE (reference sequence). The DNA for the CDR3 is TGTGCCAGCAGCTTGTTGGAGCGGGAGGGCAGGTACGAGCAGTACGTC. Translating it yields CASSLLEREGRYEQYV.

The genes are TRBV6-5 and TRBJ2-7; possible D gene TRBD2, 5 bases. This CDR3 is 14 amino acids long. The V end was cut by 6 bases, the J end by 1 base, with 13 bases between. From germline, CDR1 is MNHEY and CDR2 SVGAGI. Written as DNA, the CDR3 is TGTGCCAGCAGCCCGAATCGGGGTTCCTACGAGCAGTACGTC. Amino acids: CASSPNRGSYEQYV.

This clone occurred a few times. This chain links TRBV6-5 with TRBJ1-2, with 7 bases matching TRBD1. After removal of 2 bases from V and 0 bases from J, the junction contained 0 bases not matched to a gene. In germline, CDR1 is MNHEY, CDR2 SVGAGI. The CDR3 runs to 14 residues. This CDR3 reads CASSYGTANYGYTF. The CDR3 DNA reads as TGTGCCAGCAGTTACGGGACAGCTAACTATGGCTACACCTTC.

This clone is a singleton in its sample. J is TRBJ2-1 and V is TRBV7-9; 8 bases agree with TRBD2. Trimming cost V 5 bases and J 6 bases; bases outside gene matches: 9. The length of the CDR3 is 15 residues. Germline V gene lookup returns CDR1 SEHNR and CDR2 FQNEAQ (reference sequence). CDR3 residues: CASSSGTSGGNEQFF. CDR3 DNA sequence: TGTGCCAGCAGCAGTGGGACTAGTGGGGGCAATGAGCAGTTCTTC.

The chain has TRBV7-9 and TRBJ2-5; a weak D match, TRBD1 (6 bases). The CDR3 extends over 17 amino acids. Germline values: CDR1 SEHNR, CDR2 FQNEAQ (reference sequence). Between the trimmed V and J ends, which lost 5 bases and 5 bases, there was a span of 24 bases. CDR3 in amino acids: CASSPTAGAGPEETQYF. The CDR3 DNA reads as TGTGCCAGCAGCCCTACAGCAGGGGCCGGCCCGGAGGAGACCCAGTACTTC. The full variable domain, rest sourced from reference TRBV7-9 and TRBJ2-5, is DTGVSQNPRHKITKRGQNVTFRCDPISEHNRLYWYRQTLGQGPEFLTYFQNEAQLEKSRLLSDRFSAERPKGSFSTLEIQRTEQGDSAMYLCASSPTAGAGPEETQYFGPGTRLLVL.

The chain has TRBV18 and TRBJ1-2, with 9 bases fitting TRBD1. The J segment lost 7 bases and the V segment lost 10 bases, leaving 19 bases of the junction unmatched. This CDR3 contains 16 residues. Looked up from germline, CDR1 is KGHSH and CDR2 is LQKENI. CDR3 in DNA: TGTGCCACTTCCAGTTTCGGGACAGGGTCATATAGTGGCTACACCTTC. It encodes CATSSFGTGSYSGYTF.

This clone was seen once. The V gene is TRBV4-3, the J gene TRBJ1-2; D unclear. V dropped 0 bases and J dropped 4 bases, with 12 bases sitting between them. The CDR3 loop spans 15 amino acids. Germline assignment: CDR1 LGHNA and CDR2 YSLEER. The CDR3 DNA reads as TGCGCCAGCAGCCAAGACTCCCTTACAACCTATGGCTACACCTTC. Translating it yields CASSQDSLTTYGYTF.

This clone was detected a few times. This chain joins TRBV4-1 and TRBJ2-3; 15 positions agree with TRBD2. The CDR3 consists of 18 residues. Germline loops: CDR1 MGHRA, CDR2 YSYEKL. The V segment lost 2 bases and the J segment 2 bases; nucleotides outside the gene matches: 5. The CDR3 DNA follows: TGCGCCAGCAGCCAAATGGGACTAGCGGGAGGACCCACAGATACGCAGTATTTT. Translating it yields CASSQMGLAGGPTDTQYF.